These 2 T cell receptor beta chains share one sample of origin, sequenced in a study of shared clonotypes between healthy human individuals. Terminally differentiated effector memory CD45RA+ cells were excluded by CCR7 positive selection of CD45RO-negative cells. The assay was immunoSEQ multiplex PCR, and TCRdb's table has in-frame clones only and misses some. This table holds about 2.1 million clones, over 85% found once. Sequencing used naive CD8+ T cells from PBMCs. All receptors derive from a young man in good health. Some clones in this sample may be carry-over from other donors' samples.

The J gene is TRBJ2-1, the V gene TRBV28; unclear D gene. The CDR3 runs to 14 residues. V lost 2 bases to trimming and J lost 8 bases, with 13 bases between them. CDR1 and CDR2 (germline): MDHEN, SYDVKM. CDR3 protein: CASSLAAGWHEQFF. DNA for the CDR3: TGTGCCAGCAGTTTAGCAGCTGGGTGGCATGAGCAGTTCTTC.

The chain couples TRBV5-1 to TRBJ1-1, with D tentatively TRBD1 (5 bases). V was trimmed by 1 base and J by 8 bases, leaving 12 bases between them. This CDR3 spans 13 amino acids. CDR1 and CDR2 (germline): SGHRS, YFSETQ. The CDR3 loop reads CASSLKLDREAFF. In nucleotides, the CDR3 is TGCGCCAGCAGCTTGAAACTCGACAGAGAAGCTTTCTTT.